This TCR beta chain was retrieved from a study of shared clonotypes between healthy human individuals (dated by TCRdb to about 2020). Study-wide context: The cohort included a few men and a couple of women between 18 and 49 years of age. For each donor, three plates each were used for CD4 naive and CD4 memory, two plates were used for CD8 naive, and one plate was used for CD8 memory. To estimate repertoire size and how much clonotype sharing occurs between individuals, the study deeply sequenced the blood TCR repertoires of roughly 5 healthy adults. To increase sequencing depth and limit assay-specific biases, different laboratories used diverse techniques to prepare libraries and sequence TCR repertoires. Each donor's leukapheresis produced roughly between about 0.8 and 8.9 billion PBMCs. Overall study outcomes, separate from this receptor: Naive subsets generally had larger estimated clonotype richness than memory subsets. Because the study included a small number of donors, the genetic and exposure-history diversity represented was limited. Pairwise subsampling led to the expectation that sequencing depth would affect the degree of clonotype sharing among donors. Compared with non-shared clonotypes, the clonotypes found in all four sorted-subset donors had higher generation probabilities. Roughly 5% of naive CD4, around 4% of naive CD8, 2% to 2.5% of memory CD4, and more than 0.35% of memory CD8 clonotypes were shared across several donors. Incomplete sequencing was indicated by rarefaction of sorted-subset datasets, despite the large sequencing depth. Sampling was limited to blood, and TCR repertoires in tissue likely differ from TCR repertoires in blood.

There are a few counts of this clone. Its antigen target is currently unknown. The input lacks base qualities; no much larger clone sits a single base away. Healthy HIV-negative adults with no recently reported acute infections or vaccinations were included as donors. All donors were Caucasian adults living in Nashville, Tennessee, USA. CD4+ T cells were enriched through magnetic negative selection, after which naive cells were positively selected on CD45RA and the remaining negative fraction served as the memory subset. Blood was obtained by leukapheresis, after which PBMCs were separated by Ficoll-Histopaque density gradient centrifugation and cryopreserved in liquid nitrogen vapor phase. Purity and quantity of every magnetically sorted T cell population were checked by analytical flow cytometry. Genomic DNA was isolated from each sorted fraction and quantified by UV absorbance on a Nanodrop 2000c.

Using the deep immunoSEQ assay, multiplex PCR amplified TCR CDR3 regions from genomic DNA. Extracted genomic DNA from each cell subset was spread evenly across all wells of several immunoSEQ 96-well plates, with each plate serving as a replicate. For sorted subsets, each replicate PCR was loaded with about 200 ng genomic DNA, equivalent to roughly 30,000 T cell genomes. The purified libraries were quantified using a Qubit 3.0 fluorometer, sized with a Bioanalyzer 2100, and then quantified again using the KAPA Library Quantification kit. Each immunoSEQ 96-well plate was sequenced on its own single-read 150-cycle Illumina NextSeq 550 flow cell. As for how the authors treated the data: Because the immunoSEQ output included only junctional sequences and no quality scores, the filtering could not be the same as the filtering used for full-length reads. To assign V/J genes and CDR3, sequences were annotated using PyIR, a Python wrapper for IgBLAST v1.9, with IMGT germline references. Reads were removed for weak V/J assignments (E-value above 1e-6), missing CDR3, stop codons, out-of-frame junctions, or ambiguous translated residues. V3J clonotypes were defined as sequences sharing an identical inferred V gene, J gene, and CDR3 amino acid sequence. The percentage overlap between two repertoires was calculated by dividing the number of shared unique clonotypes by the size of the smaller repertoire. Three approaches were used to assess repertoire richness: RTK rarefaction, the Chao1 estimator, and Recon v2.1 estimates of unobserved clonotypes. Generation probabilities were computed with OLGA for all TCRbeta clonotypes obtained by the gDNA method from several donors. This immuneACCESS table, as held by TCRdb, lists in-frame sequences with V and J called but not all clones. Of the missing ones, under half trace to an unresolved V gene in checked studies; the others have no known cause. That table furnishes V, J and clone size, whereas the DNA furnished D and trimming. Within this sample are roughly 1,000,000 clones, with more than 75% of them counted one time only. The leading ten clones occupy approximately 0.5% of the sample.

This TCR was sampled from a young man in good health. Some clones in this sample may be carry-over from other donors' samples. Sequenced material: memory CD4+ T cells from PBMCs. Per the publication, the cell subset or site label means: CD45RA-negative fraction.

The DNA sequence is TGTGCCAGCAGCTTACTCCGGGACCGACCCTACGAGCAGTACTTC. This yields the protein CASSLLRDRPYEQYF. This chain joins TRBV11-2 to TRBJ2-7; the D call could be TRBD1 or TRBD2, with each sharing 5 bases. Inclusive of the bounding cysteine and phenylalanine, the CDR3 is 15 residues long. Kept here is only the CDR3 DNA, which spans 45 bases and is read in frame from base 1. V and J are truncated by 2 bases and 2 bases respectively, leaving an intervening sequence of 13 bases. According to the germline V gene, CDR1 reads SGHAT and CDR2 reads FQNNGV.